A selection of T cell receptor beta chains follows, all from one sample in a study of cytomegalovirus exposure and HLA in healthy donors. Assay: immunoSEQ multiplex PCR; the TCRdb copy retains only in-frame clones and omits some. Seen here are 150,000 to 200,000 clones, 75% to 90% observed once, and the top ten hold 0.6% to 0.7%. Sequenced: PBMCs. The receptor set was obtained from a boy between 10 and 17 years old in good health and CMV-seronegative. The CDR3 runs from the conserved cysteine through the conserved F or W. The order of the fields is J gene, CDR3 length, V gene, CDR3 protein.

>TRBJ2-7|14|TRBV13
CASSRTSGVYEQYF
>TRBJ2-1|15|TRBV11-2
CASSLTGSGFNEQFF
>TRBJ1-1|11|TRBV27
CASSSGGLAFF
>TRBJ1-2|14|TRBV2
CASSGRGQTNGYTF
>TRBJ2-3|20|TRBV19
CASSIPPMASGRIGTDTQYF
>TRBJ2-1|14|TRBV11-2
CASSWREERNEQFF
>TRBJ2-3|15|TRBV11-2
CASSVSGVLTDTQYF
>TRBJ2-7|15|TRBV10-3
CAISESEGTRDEQYF
>TRBJ1-1|12|TRBV5-1
CASSPAENEAFF
>TRBJ1-2|15|TRBV7-2
CASRGMTGVFYGYTF
>TRBJ1-4|16|TRBV7-9
CASSSPSGGHDEKLFF
>TRBJ1-5|14|TRBV5-1
CASSLTGLDQPQHF
>TRBJ1-1|15|TRBV5-1
CASSPSGGRYTEAFF
>TRBJ2-2|16|TRBV7-6
CASSPRDRGFTGELFF
>TRBJ1-2|17|TRBV7-9
CSSSLASGIWANYGYTF
>TRBJ2-1|15|TRBV5-1
CASSLTGADPNEQFF
>TRBJ2-7|17|TRBV7-9
CASSLVDRGLFGNEQYF
>TRBJ1-3|19|TRBV12-5
CASGYPIKPPGGGGNTIYF
>TRBJ1-1|16|TRBV11-1
CASSSVSRSKGTEAFF
>TRBJ2-5|13|TRBV6-5
CASSPGLQETQYF
>TRBJ1-1|13|TRBV30
CAWSAEMNTEAFF
>TRBJ1-1|14|TRBV29-1
CSMEKGEGGTEAFF
>TRBJ1-5|15|TRBV5-8
CASSLQGIANQPQHF
>TRBJ1-1|14|TRBV6-5
CASSYSKQGGEAFF
>TRBJ2-7|15|TRBV25-1
CASMGVLAGGYEQYF
>TRBJ1-4|16|TRBV21-1
CASSKERETAVEKLFF
>TRBJ2-3|16|TRBV7-7
CASSQSSGRASDTQYF
>TRBJ2-3|13|TRBV11-3
CASSSRDSDTQYF
>TRBJ2-2|14|TRBV19
CATLPRQGTGELFF
>TRBJ1-6|13|TRBV2
CAIGGTGGRPLHF
>TRBJ2-3|14|TRBV29-1
CSVGTTGSPDTQYF
>TRBJ1-1|14|TRBV5-6
CASSLGHANTEAFF
>TRBJ1-1|14|TRBV27
CASSFGQENTAAFF
>TRBJ1-5|14|TRBV6-5
CASSYWGGGQPQHF
>TRBJ1-4|15|TRBV19
CASSGGQGDGEKLFF
>TRBJ1-6|14|TRBV6-5
CASSPGQRNSPLHF
>TRBJ2-3|15|TRBV7-3
CASSPQAGVVYTQYF
>TRBJ2-1|15|TRBV9
CASSSRTSGSNEQFF
>TRBJ1-4|15|TRBV7-9
CASSLVSGEGEKLFF
>TRBJ2-7|16|TRBV5-1
CASSFGNGQGLREQYF
>TRBJ1-2|14|TRBV30
CAWSPTGGYGGYTF
>TRBJ1-1|14|TRBV6-1
CASSGTGDNTEAFF
>TRBJ2-1|15|TRBV5-1
CASSLAGTGYNEQFF
>TRBJ2-7|14|TRBV9
CASSGRDRVDEQYF
>TRBJ1-6|17|TRBV2
CASIALTPGGMDSPLHF
>TRBJ2-7|14|TRBV7-3
CASSLTGAGGEQYF
>TRBJ1-3|14|TRBV4-3
CASSRQSSGNTIYF
>-|14|TRBV2
CASHWSGTHCEQYF
>TRBJ2-5|13|TRBV10-2
CASSALGGETQYF
>TRBJ2-7|17|TRBV4-1
CASSQEPPSGSSHEQYF
>TRBJ1-2|13|TRBV6-1
CASSDYSNYGYTF
>TRBJ1-2|17|TRBV18
CASSPLRQGALYYGYTF
>TRBJ1-1|12|TRBV7-9
CSSKEGNTEAFF
>TRBJ1-2|15|TRBV11-2
CASSSGTGASYGYTF
>TRBJ1-5|13|TRBV30
CAWSVGVASQQHF
>TRBJ1-1|14|TRBV7-2
CASSLYSVNTEAFF
>TRBJ1-5|14|TRBV19
CASIPDRSGQPQHF